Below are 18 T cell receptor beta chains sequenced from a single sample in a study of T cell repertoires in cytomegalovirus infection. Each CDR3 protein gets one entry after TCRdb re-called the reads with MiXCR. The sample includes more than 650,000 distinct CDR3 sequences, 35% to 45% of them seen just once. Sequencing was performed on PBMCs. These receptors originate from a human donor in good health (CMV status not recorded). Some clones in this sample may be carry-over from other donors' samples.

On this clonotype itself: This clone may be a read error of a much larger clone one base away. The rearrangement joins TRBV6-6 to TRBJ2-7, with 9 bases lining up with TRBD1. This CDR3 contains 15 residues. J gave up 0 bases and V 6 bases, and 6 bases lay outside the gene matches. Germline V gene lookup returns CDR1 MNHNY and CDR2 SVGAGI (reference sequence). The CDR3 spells CASSTGTGSSYEQYF. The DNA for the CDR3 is TGTGCCAGCAGCACCGGGACAGGGAGCTCCTACGAGCAGTACTTC.

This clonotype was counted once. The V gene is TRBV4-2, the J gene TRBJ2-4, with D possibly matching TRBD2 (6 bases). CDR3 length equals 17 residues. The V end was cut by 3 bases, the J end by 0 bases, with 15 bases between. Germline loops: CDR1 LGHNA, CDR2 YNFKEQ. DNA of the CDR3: TGTGCCAGCAGCCAGTTAGCGGATAGTATAGCCAAAAACATTCAGTACTTC. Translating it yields CASSQLADSIAKNIQYF.

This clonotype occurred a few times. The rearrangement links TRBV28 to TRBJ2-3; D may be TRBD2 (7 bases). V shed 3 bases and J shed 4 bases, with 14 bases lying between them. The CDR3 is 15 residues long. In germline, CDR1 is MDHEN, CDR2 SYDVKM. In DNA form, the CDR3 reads TGTGCCAGCAGTTTCAACACGGGGGGCCCAGATACGCAGTATTTT. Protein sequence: CASSFNTGGPDTQYF.

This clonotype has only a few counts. The CDR3: CSARDRVAGYTF. CDR3 coding DNA: TGCAGTGCTAGAGACAGGGTTGCCGGCTACACCTTC. V is TRBV20-1 and J is TRBJ1-2; tentatively, D is TRBD1 (5 bases). Germline V CDR1 and CDR2: DFQATT, SNEGSKA (reference sequence). V lost 0 bases and J lost 8, with 10 bases in between. The CDR3 loop spans 12 amino acids.

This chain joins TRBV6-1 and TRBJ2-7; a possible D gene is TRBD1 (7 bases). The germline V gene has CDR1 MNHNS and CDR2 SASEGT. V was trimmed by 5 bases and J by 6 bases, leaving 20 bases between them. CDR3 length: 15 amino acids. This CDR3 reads CASSSWGTAGREQYF. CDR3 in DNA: TGTGCCAGCAGTTCCTGGGGGACAGCGGGCCGCGAGCAGTACTTC.

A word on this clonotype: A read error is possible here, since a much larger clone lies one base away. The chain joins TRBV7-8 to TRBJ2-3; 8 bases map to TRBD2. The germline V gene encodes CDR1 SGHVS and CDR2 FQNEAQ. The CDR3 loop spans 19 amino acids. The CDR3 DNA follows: TGTGCCAGCAGCTTAGAGCCGCGCGGGAGGACGGGAGTCGGGGATAAGCAGTATTTT. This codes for CASSLEPRGRTGVGDKQYF.

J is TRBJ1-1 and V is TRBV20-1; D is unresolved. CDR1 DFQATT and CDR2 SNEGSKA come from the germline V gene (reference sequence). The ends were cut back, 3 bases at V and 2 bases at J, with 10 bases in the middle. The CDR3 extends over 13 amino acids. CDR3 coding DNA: TGCAGTGCTAGTCAGGTTTTAAACACTGAAGCTTTCTTT. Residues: CSASQVLNTEAFF.

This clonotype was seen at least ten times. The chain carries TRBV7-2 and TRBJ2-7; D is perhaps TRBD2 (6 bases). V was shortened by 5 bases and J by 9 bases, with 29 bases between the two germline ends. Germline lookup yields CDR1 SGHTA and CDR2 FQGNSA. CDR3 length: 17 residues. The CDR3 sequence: CASSPPGMAAQGRRQYF. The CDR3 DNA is TGTGCCAGCAGCCCCCCTGGGATGGCGGCTCAAGGGAGGAGGCAGTACTTC.

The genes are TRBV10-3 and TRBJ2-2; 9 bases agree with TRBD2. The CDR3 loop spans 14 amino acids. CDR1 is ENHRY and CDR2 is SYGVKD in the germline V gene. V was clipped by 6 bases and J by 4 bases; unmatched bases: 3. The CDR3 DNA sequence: TGTGCCATCAGGGGGACTAGCAGCACCGGGGAGCTGTTTTTT. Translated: CAIRGTSSTGELFF.

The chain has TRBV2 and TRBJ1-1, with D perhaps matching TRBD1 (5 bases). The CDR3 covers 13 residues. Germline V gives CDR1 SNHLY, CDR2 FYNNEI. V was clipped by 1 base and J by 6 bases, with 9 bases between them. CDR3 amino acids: CASSEVGRAEAFF. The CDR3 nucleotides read TGTGCCAGCAGTGAAGTCGGCAGGGCTGAAGCTTTCTTT.

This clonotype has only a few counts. The CDR3 is CASSLKGALGQPQHF. DNA of the CDR3: TGTGCCAGCAGTTTAAAGGGGGCGCTGGGGCAGCCCCAGCATTTT. V is TRBV28 and J is TRBJ1-5; TRBD1 aligns across 7 bases. V trimming: 2 bases; J trimming: 7 bases; junction bases outside the gene matches: 8. The CDR3 runs to 15 residues. Per germline, CDR1 MDHEN and CDR2 SYDVKM.

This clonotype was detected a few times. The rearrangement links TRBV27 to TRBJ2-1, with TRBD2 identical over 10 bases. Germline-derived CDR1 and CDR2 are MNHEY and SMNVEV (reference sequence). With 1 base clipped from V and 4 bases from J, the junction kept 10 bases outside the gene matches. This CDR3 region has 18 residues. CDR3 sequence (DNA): TGTGCCAGCAGTTTATATTCCGAGCGGGAGGGCCTGTACAATGAGCAGTTCTTC. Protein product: CASSLYSEREGLYNEQFF.

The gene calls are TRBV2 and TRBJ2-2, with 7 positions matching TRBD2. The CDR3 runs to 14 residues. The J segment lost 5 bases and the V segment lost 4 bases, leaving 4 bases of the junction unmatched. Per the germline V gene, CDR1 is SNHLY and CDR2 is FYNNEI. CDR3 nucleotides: TGTGCCAGCAGTGGCGGGAGCGGTACCGGGGAGCTGTTTTTT. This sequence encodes CASSGGSGTGELFF.

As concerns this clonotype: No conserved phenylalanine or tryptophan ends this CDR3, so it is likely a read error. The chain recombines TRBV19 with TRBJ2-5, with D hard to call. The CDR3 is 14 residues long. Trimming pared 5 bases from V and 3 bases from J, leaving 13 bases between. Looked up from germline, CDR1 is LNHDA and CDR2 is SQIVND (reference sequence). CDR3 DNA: TGTGCCAGTAGTGTGCGGATGAGAAAAGAGACCCAGTACTGC. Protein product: CASSVRMRKETQYC.

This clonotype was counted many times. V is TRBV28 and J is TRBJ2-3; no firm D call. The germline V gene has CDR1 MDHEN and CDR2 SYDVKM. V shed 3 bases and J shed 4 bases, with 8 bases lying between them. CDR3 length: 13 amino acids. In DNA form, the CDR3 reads TGTGCCAGCAGTTTCCGGCCGGCAGATACGCAGTATTTT. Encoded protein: CASSFRPADTQYF.

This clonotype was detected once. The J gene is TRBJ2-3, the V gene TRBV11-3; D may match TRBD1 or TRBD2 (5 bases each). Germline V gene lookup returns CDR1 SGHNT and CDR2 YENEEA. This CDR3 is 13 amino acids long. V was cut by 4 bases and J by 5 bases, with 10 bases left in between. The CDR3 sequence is CASSSRGLDTQYF. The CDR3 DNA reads TGTGCCAGCAGCTCTCGGGGCTTAGATACGCAGTATTTT.

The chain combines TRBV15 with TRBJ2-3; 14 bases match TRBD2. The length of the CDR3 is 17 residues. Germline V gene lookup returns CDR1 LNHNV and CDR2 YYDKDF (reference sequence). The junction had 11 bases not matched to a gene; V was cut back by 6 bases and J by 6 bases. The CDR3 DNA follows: TGTGCCACCAGAGGGACTAGCGGGAGTCGAGGAGCGGATACGCAGTATTTT. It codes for CATRGTSGSRGADTQYF.

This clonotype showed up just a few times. This chain's CDR3 is CASSLGVGGVFF. Here the CDR3 DNA reads TGTGCCAGCAGCTTAGGGGTTGGGGGCGTCTTCTTC. J is TRBJ2-1 and V is TRBV7-6, with D maybe TRBD1 (6 bases). The CDR3 loop spans 12 amino acids. Trimming cost V 1 base and J 16 bases, with 14 bases left between them. CDR1 and CDR2 from the germline V gene are SGHVS and FNYEAQ.